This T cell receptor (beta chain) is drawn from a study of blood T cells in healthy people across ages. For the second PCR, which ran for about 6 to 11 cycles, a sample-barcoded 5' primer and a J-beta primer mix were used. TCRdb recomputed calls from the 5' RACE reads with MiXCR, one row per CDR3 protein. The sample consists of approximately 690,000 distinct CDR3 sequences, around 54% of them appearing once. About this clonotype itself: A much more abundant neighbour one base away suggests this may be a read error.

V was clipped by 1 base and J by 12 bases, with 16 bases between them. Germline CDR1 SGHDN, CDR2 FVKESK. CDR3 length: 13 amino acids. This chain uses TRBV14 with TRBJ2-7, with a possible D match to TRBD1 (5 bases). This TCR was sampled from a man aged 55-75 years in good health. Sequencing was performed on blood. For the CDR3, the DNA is TGTGCCAGCAGCCAAGTAGGACAAGAGACCCGGTACTTC. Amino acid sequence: CASSQVGQETRYF. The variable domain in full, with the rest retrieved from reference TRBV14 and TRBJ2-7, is EAGVTQFPSHSVIEKGQTVTLRCDPISGHDNLYWYRRVMGKEIKFLLHFVKESKQDESGMPNNRFLAERTGGTYSTLKVQPAELEDSGVYFCASSQVGQETRYFGPGTRLTVT.